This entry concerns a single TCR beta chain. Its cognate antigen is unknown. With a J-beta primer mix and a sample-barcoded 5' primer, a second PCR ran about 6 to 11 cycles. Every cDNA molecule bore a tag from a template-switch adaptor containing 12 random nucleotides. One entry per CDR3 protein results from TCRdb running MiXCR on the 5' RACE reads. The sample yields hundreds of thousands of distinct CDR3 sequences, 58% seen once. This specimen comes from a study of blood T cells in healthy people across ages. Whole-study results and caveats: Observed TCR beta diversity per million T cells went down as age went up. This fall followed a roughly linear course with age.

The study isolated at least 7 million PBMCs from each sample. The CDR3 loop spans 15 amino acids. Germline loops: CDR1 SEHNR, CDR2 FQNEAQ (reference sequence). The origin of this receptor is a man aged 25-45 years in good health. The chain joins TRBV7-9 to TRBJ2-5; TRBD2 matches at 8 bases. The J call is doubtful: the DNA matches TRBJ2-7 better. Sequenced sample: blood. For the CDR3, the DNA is TGTGCCAGCAGCCCAAACTCCGGGACTAGATGCGAGCAGTACTTC. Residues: CASSPNSGTRCEQYF.